The source of this T cell receptor beta chain is a study of cytomegalovirus exposure and HLA in healthy donors (dated by TCRdb to 2015 to 2018). For the wider study: According to a later analysis, one platform produced both the 110 or so validation repertoires and the 730 or so repertoires of the first cohort. In addition to the first cohort of roughly 670 subjects, a separate validation cohort of approximately 120 different subjects was used. The aim of the study was to test whether cataloging public T cell receptors could identify signatures of past pathogen exposure. To predict cytomegalovirus infection status, the study brought together high-throughput TCR immunosequencing, statistical association of individual TCRs with disease status, and machine learning. On the study overall, not on this receptor specifically: A later analysis found that TCRs clustered in the first cohort also tended to co-occur in the roughly 120 validation repertoires, with 94% of cluster scores above 0. The authors suggested that the approach could potentially be generalized to other disease states and immunological phenotypes. In the study, about 150 TCR beta chains were listed as associated with cytomegalovirus. The classifier was reported to diagnose cytomegalovirus status with high specificity and sensitivity in both the original cohort and the validation cohort. Across donors, most TCR sequences were observed very rarely, whereas some public TCRs were present in many individuals. The validation cohort had no HLA typing available for a later analysis, so co-occurrence within that cohort was assessed over all 120 or so repertoires. Three of the identified cytomegalovirus-associated TCR beta chains were confirmed in vitro to be specific for cytomegalovirus antigens.

Of note for this clone: No antigen is known for it. Base-call qualities are not available, and no considerably larger clone is one nucleotide away.

Donors formed part of the validation cohort, which comprised over a hundred subjects and was distinct from the first cohort of some 700 subjects. The library was produced with the immunoSEQ multiplex PCR assay. The source study handled its data this way. To diagnose cytomegalovirus status from the catalog of TCR beta chain sequences, a statistical classification framework was built. Drawn from immuneACCESS, this table holds only the in-frame rearrangements with V and J called that TCRdb kept. Clones are partly lost; checked studies trace under half to an unresolved V gene and leave the rest unexplained. The D gene and trimming were derived from the DNA, and the V and J assignments and clone size from that table. In all, the sample holds 71,000 or so clones, and approximately 96% of those were seen once. Together, the top ten hold about 1.5% of the sample. Sequenced: PBMCs. The receptor was derived from a man aged 18 to 30 in good health and CMV-seropositive.

Read as DNA, the sequence is TGTGCCAGCAGTTTAAAGCCGCCCCGGCAGGAGGGCCATCAGCCCCAGCATTTT. Its coded protein is CASSLKPPRQEGHQPQHF. The receptor chain draws on TRBV27 and TRBJ1-5, with no confidently assigned D gene. The CDR3 has 18 amino acids, counting the end cysteine and phenylalanine. Only the CDR3 portion is preserved as DNA: 54 bases, with reading frame beginning at the first base. A distance of 22 bases separates the germline ends of V and J, which lose 2 bases and 5 bases respectively. The germline V gene encodes CDR1 MNHEY and CDR2 SMNVEV (reference sequence).